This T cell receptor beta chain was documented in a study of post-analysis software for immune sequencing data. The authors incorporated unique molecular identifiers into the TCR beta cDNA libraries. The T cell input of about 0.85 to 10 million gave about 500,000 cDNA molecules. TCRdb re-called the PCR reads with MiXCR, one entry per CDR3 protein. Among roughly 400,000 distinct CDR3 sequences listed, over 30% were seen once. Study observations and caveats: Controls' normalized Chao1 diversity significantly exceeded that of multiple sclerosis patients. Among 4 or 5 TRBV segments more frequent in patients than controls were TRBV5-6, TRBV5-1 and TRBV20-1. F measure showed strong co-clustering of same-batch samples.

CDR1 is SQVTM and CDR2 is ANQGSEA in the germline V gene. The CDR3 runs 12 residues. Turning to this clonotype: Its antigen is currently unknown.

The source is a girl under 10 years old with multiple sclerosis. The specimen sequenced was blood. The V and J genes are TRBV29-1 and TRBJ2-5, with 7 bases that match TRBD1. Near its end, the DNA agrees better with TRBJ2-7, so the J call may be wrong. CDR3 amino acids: CSVTAGGYEQYF. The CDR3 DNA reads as TGCAGCGTTACGGCAGGGGGCTACGAGCAGTACTTC.